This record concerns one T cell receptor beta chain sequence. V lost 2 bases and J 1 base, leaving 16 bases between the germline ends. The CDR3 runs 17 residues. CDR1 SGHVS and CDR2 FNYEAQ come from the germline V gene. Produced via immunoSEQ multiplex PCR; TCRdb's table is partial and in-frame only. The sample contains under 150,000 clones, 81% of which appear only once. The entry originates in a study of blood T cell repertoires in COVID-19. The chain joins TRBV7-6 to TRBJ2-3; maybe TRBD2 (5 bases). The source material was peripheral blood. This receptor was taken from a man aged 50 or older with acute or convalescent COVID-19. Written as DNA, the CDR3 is TGTGCCAGCAGCTTAAAATTAGGAGACGGGGGCACAGATACGCAGTATTTT. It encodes CASSLKLGDGGTDTQYF.